This TCR beta chain was documented in a study of chemoradiotherapy in HPV16-positive cancers (dated by TCRdb to 2021 to 2024). With respect to the entire study: Functional T-cell assays on cells from a couple of HPV16-positive patients defined candidate HPV-specific T-cell clones and common TCR motifs. The study set out to ask whether T-cell immunity against the HPV oncoproteins E6 and E7 changes over the course of chemoradiotherapy and whether that immunity affects survival. TCR repertoires from some 90 patients with HPV-related cancers were then used to track the candidate HPV-specific TCRs and motifs. The investigation overall reported the following: The functional definition of HPV-specific T cells came from only a couple of HPV16-positive patients, and the survival association was reported for HPV16-positive patients. In HPV16-positive patients, expansion of HPV-responsive T cells during chemoradiotherapy was associated with improved recurrence-free survival. Expansion of candidate HPV-specific clones and E7-related TCR motifs was observed in the tumor microenvironment during treatment, whereas no such expansion was observed for non-HPV-specific T cells.

Repertoires were sampled repeatedly over the course of chemoradiotherapy, so clonal expansion could be followed in the tumor microenvironment. Notes on this clone: Its antigen is unknown. The input lacks base qualities; no much larger clone sits a single base away.

V drops 2 bases and J drops 0 bases, leaving 13 bases in between. Inclusive of the bounding cysteine and phenylalanine, the CDR3 is 16 residues long. The only DNA kept is the CDR3, 48 bases in frame from the first base. According to the germline V gene (reference sequence), CDR1 reads GTSNPN and CDR2 reads SVGIG. The library was produced with the immunoSEQ multiplex PCR assay. TCRdb mirrors the immuneACCESS table, restricted to in-frame sequences. Some clones are absent from its copies; in checked studies, under half trace to an unresolved V gene, and the reason for the others is unknown. Recorded for this sample are some 4,000 clones; 91% of them occurred a single time. The biggest ten clones account for around 3.9% of the sample.

Material: tumor tissue, obtained from a patient who underwent chemoradiotherapy. The rearrangement joined TRBV30 to TRBJ1-4; no D gene call is confident. The source is a human donor with HPV-associated anogenital cancer. The DNA sequence reads TGTGCCTGGAGTCCCTTTACTGCGGCAACTAATGAAAAACTGTTTTTT. This sequence encodes CAWSPFTAATNEKLFF.